The rows below give T cell receptor beta chains drawn from one sample of a study of T cell responses to AZD1222 COVID-19 vaccine. The assay was immunoSEQ multiplex PCR, and TCRdb's table has in-frame clones only and misses some. The table includes 80,000 to 100,000 clones, around 90% detected once. Sequencing was performed on peripheral blood, taken 28 days after the second AZD1222 dose. Receptors were obtained from an adult who received the AZD1222 COVID-19 vaccine. CDR3s include the opening cysteine and the closing phenylalanine or tryptophan. The D gene is left open where the match is weak. Clone size, where shown, is once, few, many, or a class for clones that have expanded.

V gene	J gene	D gene	clone size	CDR3 protein	CDR3 DNA
TRBV7-9	TRBJ2-1	NA	once	CASSSQAGAEQFF	TGTGCCAGCAGTTCGCAGGCGGGGGCTGAGCAGTTCTTC
TRBV3-1/TRBV3-2	TRBJ2-3	NA	once	CASSDGGPPDTQYF	TGTGCCAGTTCTGACGGGGGGCCCCCGGATACGCAGTATTTT
TRBV18	TRBJ1-4	NA	NA	CASSRGGGEKLFF	TGTGCCAGCTCACGGGGAGGCGGTGAAAAACTGTTTTTT
TRBV7-3	TRBJ1-6	NA	once	CASSLGGGYYSPLHF	TGTGCCAGCAGCCTCGGTGGGGGCTACTATTCACCCCTCCACTTT
TRBV19	TRBJ1-5	NA	NA	CASRGAGHQPQHF	TGTGCCAGTAGGGGCGCAGGCCATCAGCCCCAGCATTTT
TRBV18	TRBJ2-5	NA	once	CASSPRAAGRQETQYF	TGTGCCAGCTCACCACGGGCGGCAGGGAGACAAGAGACCCAGTACTTC
TRBV28	TRBJ1-3	NA	NA	CASSLDLGNTIYF	TGTGCCAGCAGTTTAGACCTAGGAAACACCATATATTTT
TRBV19	TRBJ1-5	NA	many	CASSTGILQPQHF	TGTGCCAGTAGTACGGGGATTCTCCAGCCCCAGCATTTT
TRBV19	TRBJ1-1	NA	NA	CASSITGLSTEAFF	TGTGCCAGTAGTATAACAGGGTTGAGCACTGAAGCTTTCTTT
TRBV4-1	TRBJ1-1	NA	once	CASSQEVTDEAFF	TGCGCCAGCAGCCAAGAGGTGACAGATGAAGCTTTCTTT
TRBV5-1	TRBJ1-1	NA	NA	CASSLGTANTEAFF	TGCGCCAGCAGCTTGGGAACAGCAAACACTGAAGCTTTCTTT
TRBV27	TRBJ1-1	NA	NA	CASGHGDQAFF	TGTGCCAGCGGACACGGAGACCAAGCTTTCTTT
TRBV6-1	TRBJ2-1	NA	NA	CASSGVGGDSYNEQFF	TGTGCCAGCAGTGGTGTCGGCGGGGACTCCTACAATGAGCAGTTCTTC
TRBV6-6	TRBJ2-7	NA	NA	CASSYGGRGTYEQYF	TGTGCCAGCAGTTACGGGGGCAGAGGCACCTACGAGCAGTACTTC
TRBV6-1	TRBJ1-5	NA	once	CACGGIYSNQPQHF	TGTGCCTGCGGTGGCATTTATAGCAATCAGCCCCAGCATTTT
TRBV6-5	TRBJ1-5	TRBD1	NA	CASRKGQYNQPQHF	TGTGCCAGCAGGAAGGGACAGTATAATCAGCCCCAGCATTTT
TRBV21-1	TRBJ1-6	NA	NA	CASSKVRGNVTGNSPLHF	TGTGCCAGCAGCAAAGTGAGAGGGAACGTCACTGGTAATTCACCCCTCCACTTT
TRBV10-3	TRBJ2-3	NA	NA	CAISEEGMSTDTQYF	TGTGCCATCAGTGAGGAGGGGATGAGCACAGATACGCAGTATTTT
TRBV6-5	TRBJ2-1	TRBD2	NA	CASMATLAGTNEQFF	TGTGCCAGCATGGCCACACTAGCGGGGACGAATGAGCAGTTCTTC
TRBV5-6	TRBJ1-2	NA	NA	CASSLKGYYGYTF	TGTGCCAGCAGCTTGAAGGGATACTATGGCTACACCTTC
TRBV5-1	TRBJ1-6	NA	NA	CASSLELSYNSPLHF	TGCGCCAGCAGCTTGGAACTGTCGTATAATTCACCCCTCCACTTT
TRBV24-1	TRBJ1-5	NA	NA	CAIQGGAGQPQHF	TGTGCCATCCAAGGAGGGGCGGGGCAGCCCCAGCATTTT
TRBV4-1	TRBJ1-3	TRBD1	NA	CASSQTGTGYSGNTIYF	TGCGCCAGCAGCCAAACCGGGACAGGGTATAGTGGAAACACCATATATTTT
TRBV19	TRBJ1-2	NA	NA	CASFVGGRGGYYGYTF	TGTGCCAGTTTTGTCGGCGGGCGCGGCGGATACTATGGCTACACCTTC
TRBV3-1/TRBV3-2	TRBJ2-7	TRBD1	NA	CASSQDFGGQGINEQYF	TGTGCCAGCAGCCAAGATTTCGGGGGACAGGGTATCAACGAGCAGTACTTC
TRBV4-1	TRBJ1-6	NA	NA	CASSEPHSSYNSPLHF	TGCGCCAGCAGCGAACCTCATAGCTCCTATAATTCACCCCTCCACTTT
TRBV6-2/TRBV6-3	TRBJ2-3	NA	NA	CASSSQGSGDTQYF	TGTGCCAGCAGTTCGCAGGGGAGTGGAGATACGCAGTATTTT
TRBV27	TRBJ2-4	NA	NA	CASSFRGGRVAKNIQYF	TGTGCCAGCAGTTTTCGGGGAGGCAGAGTAGCCAAAAACATTCAGTACTTC
TRBV5-1	TRBJ1-1	TRBD1	NA	CASSFTGQGRLTEAFF	TGCGCCAGCAGCTTTACGGGACAGGGGAGATTGACTGAAGCTTTCTTT
TRBV24-1	TRBJ1-1	NA	NA	CATSPCRGNTEAFF	TGTGCCACCAGTCCGTGCCGGGGGAACACTGAAGCTTTCTTT
TRBV5-1	TRBJ1-1	TRBD1	NA	CASSTKPLQGGNTEAFF	TGCGCCAGCAGCACCAAACCCCTACAGGGGGGGAACACTGAAGCTTTCTTT
TRBV10-3	TRBJ2-1	NA	NA	CAISEPGTPRDHEQFF	TGTGCCATCAGTGAGCCGGGGACTCCCCGCGACCATGAGCAGTTCTTC
TRBV25-1	TRBJ2-3	TRBD1	NA	CASSGTGVGDTQYF	TGTGCCAGCAGTGGGACAGGGGTAGGAGATACGCAGTATTTT
TRBV6-5	TRBJ1-1	NA	NA	CASSYSYGNTEAFF	TGTGCCAGCAGTTACTCCTACGGGAACACTGAAGCTTTCTTT
TRBV18	TRBJ1-3	NA	NA	CASSPTLGIEDTIYF	TGTGCCAGCTCGCCAACCCTCGGAATCGAGGACACCATATATTTT
TRBV19	TRBJ1-5	TRBD1	NA	CASRDRGSQPQHF	TGTGCCAGCAGGGACAGGGGAAGCCAGCCCCAGCATTTT
TRBV21-1	TRBJ2-6	NA	NA	CASSNHRGSGANVLTF	TGTGCCAGCAGCAACCACAGGGGCTCTGGGGCCAACGTCCTGACTTTC
TRBV19	TRBJ1-2	NA	NA	CASSIPREASYGYTF	TGTGCCAGTAGTATTCCCAGGGAAGCCAGCTATGGCTACACCTTC
TRBV3-1/TRBV3-2	TRBJ1-1	NA	NA	CASSQDSRAAEAFF	TGTGCCAGCAGCCAAGATAGTCGGGCCGCGGAAGCTTTCTTT
TRBV19	TRBJ1-2	NA	NA	CASSPQGFYGYTF	TGTGCCAGTAGTCCCCAAGGGTTCTATGGCTACACCTTC
TRBV25-1	TRBJ1-6	TRBD1	NA	CASSSRDRGNSPLHF	TGTGCCAGCAGTTCCCGGGACAGGGGAAATTCACCCCTCCACTTT
TRBV3-1/TRBV3-2	TRBJ1-6	NA	few	CASSQVGSPLHF	TGTGCCAGCAGCCAAGTAGGATCACCCCTCCACTTT
TRBV5-1	TRBJ1-1	NA	NA	CASSTVTNTEAFF	TGCGCCAGCAGCACCGTCACCAACACTGAAGCTTTCTTT
TRBV6-1	TRBJ1-2	NA	NA	CASSDGTIFGAIGYTF	TGTGCCAGCAGTGACGGGACGATTTTTGGAGCGATTGGCTACACCTTC
TRBV18	TRBJ2-3	NA	NA	CASSPREPTDTQYF	TGTGCCAGCTCACCCAGGGAGCCCACAGATACGCAGTATTTT
TRBV2	TRBJ2-2	NA	NA	CASSEGIGFPRDGELFF	TGTGCCAGCAGTGAAGGAATTGGTTTCCCCAGGGACGGGGAGCTGTTTTTT
TRBV3-1/TRBV3-2	TRBJ2-3	NA	NA	CASSQDIGGAKDTQYF	TGTGCCAGCAGCCAAGATATTGGCGGTGCGAAAGATACGCAGTATTTT